The 6 T cell receptor beta chains listed next were all sequenced from one sample in a study of blood T cell repertoires in COVID-19. Using immunoSEQ multiplex PCR, the repertoire was profiled, and TCRdb retains in-frame clones only, with some absent. The sample has approximately 72,000 clones, roughly 88% seen once; the top ten hold approximately 30%. The source material was peripheral blood. Receptor source: a man in his fifties or sixties with acute or convalescent COVID-19.

This chain connects TRBV5-1 to TRBJ2-5, with D possibly TRBD1 on 6 matching bases. The ends were cut back, 4 bases at V and 2 bases at J, with 12 bases in the middle. Germline assignment: CDR1 SGHRS and CDR2 YFSETQ. The CDR3 contains 14 residues. This CDR3 is CASSTGKGQETQYF. The CDR3 nucleotides read TGCGCCAGCAGCACAGGGAAAGGTCAAGAGACCCAGTACTTC. Full variable domain (rest looked up from reference TRBV5-1 and TRBJ2-5): KAGVTQTPRYLIKTRGQQVTLSCSPISGHRSVSWYQQTPGQGLQFLFEYFSETQRNKGNFPGRFSGRQFSNSRSEMNVSTLELGDSALYLCASSTGKGQETQYFGPGTRLLVL.

V gene TRBV9 combines with J gene TRBJ2-7; 8 bases match TRBD1. After removal of 0 bases from V and 2 bases from J, the junction contained 7 bases not matched to a gene. CDR1 is SGDLS, CDR2 YYNGEE, per germline. The CDR3 has 16 amino acids. CDR3 amino acids: CASSVAPGQGAYEQYF. CDR3 DNA sequence: TGTGCCAGCAGCGTAGCACCCGGACAGGGAGCCTACGAGCAGTACTTC.

The chain couples TRBV27 to TRBJ2-7, with TRBD2 as a possible D gene (7 bases). Germline assignment: CDR1 MNHEY and CDR2 SMNVEV (reference sequence). CDR3 size: 14 residues. The V gene lost 5 bases and the J gene lost 0 bases, with 11 bases spanning the gap. DNA for the CDR3: TGTGCCAGCAGTGAGGGGGGGAGCTCCTACGAGCAGTACTTC. This codes for CASSEGGSSYEQYF.

The rearrangement joins TRBV11-3 to TRBJ2-2; 7 bases are shared with TRBD1. V was clipped by 5 bases and J by 1 base; unmatched bases: 1. The CDR3 has 14 amino acids. Germline V gene sequence: CDR1 SGHNT, CDR2 YENEEA. The chain's CDR3 is CASSGDRNTGELFF. Here the CDR3 DNA reads TGTGCCAGCAGCGGGGACAGGAACACCGGGGAGCTGTTTTTT.

The J gene is TRBJ2-2, the V gene TRBV4-2, with D possibly TRBD1 on 6 matching bases. Germline V CDR1 and CDR2: LGHNA, YNFKEQ. CDR3 size: 15 residues. Trimming took 3 bases from V and 5 from J, leaving 13 bases between them. DNA for the CDR3: TGTGCCAGCAGCCAGGGAAGGGGACAAACCGGGGAGCTGTTTTTT. It translates to CASSQGRGQTGELFF.

The V gene is TRBV11-1, the J gene TRBJ2-7, with D perhaps TRBD1 (6 bases). Germline CDR1 is SGHAT and CDR2 is FQDESV (reference sequence). This CDR3 comprises 13 residues. V gave up 5 bases and J gave up 7 bases, with 15 bases separating them. The CDR3 DNA is TGTGCCAGCAGCGAGGCGACAGGATTGGAGCAGTACTTC. This sequence encodes CASSEATGLEQYF.